These T cell receptor beta chains were read from a single sample in a study of blood T cell repertoires in COVID-19. Profiled with immunoSEQ multiplex PCR; TCRdb holds only in-frame clones, not every one. The table lists just over 65,000 clones, roughly nine tenths of them singletons. Sequenced material: peripheral blood. The receptors were sampled from a man in his 60s with acute or convalescent COVID-19. The CDR3 runs from the conserved cysteine through the conserved F or W. The D gene is left open where the match is weak. Not all rows give a size; the values are once, few, many and, for expanded clones, a class.

CDR3 protein: CAWSLDREKFF; CDR3 DNA: TGTGCCTGGAGTCTCGACAGGGAAAAGTTCTTC; clone size: .; J gene: TRBJ2-1; D gene: TRBD1; V gene: TRBV30
CDR3 protein: CASSLVTGAFYGYTF; CDR3 DNA: TGTGCCAGCAGCTTGGTGACAGGGGCTTTCTATGGCTACACCTTC; clone size: .; J gene: TRBJ1-2; D gene: TRBD1; V gene: TRBV5-6
CDR3 protein: CASGLGRTGGGTEAFF; CDR3 DNA: TGTGCTAGTGGTTTGGGGCGGACAGGTGGGGGCACTGAAGCTTTCTTT; clone size: .; J gene: TRBJ1-1; D gene: TRBD1; V gene: TRBV12-5
CDR3 protein: CARPGMAGQPQHF; CDR3 DNA: TGTGCCAGGCCAGGTATGGCAGGTCAGCCCCAGCATTTT; clone size: .; J gene: TRBJ1-5; D gene: .; V gene: TRBV27
CDR3 protein: CASSEGTGNYGYTF; CDR3 DNA: TGTGCCAGCAGTGAGGGGACAGGGAACTATGGCTACACCTTC; clone size: .; J gene: TRBJ1-2; D gene: TRBD1; V gene: TRBV6-1
CDR3 protein: CASSLGHGTGGRNEQFF; CDR3 DNA: TGTGCCAGCAGCTTAGGTCATGGGACAGGGGGGAGGAATGAGCAGTTCTTC; clone size: .; J gene: TRBJ2-1; D gene: TRBD1; V gene: TRBV11-3
CDR3 protein: CASSLSGVRGNTIYF; CDR3 DNA: TGCGCCAGCAGCTTGAGCGGGGTCCGTGGAAACACCATATATTTT; clone size: .; J gene: TRBJ1-3; D gene: .; V gene: TRBV5-1
CDR3 protein: CASSLTSNGYTF; CDR3 DNA: TGTGCCAGCAGCTTAACATCAAATGGCTACACCTTC; clone size: .; J gene: TRBJ1-2; D gene: .; V gene: TRBV28
CDR3 protein: CATLEDSNNEQFF; CDR3 DNA: TGTGCCACCTTAGAAGACAGCAACAATGAGCAGTTCTTC; clone size: .; J gene: TRBJ2-1; D gene: .; V gene: TRBV10-3
CDR3 protein: CASSLGFGGSTDTQYF; CDR3 DNA: TGCGCCAGCAGCTTGGGATTTGGAGGGAGCACAGATACGCAGTATTTT; clone size: .; J gene: TRBJ2-3; D gene: .; V gene: TRBV5-1
CDR3 protein: CASSRRGTQPQHF; CDR3 DNA: TGTGCCAGCAGCCGACGGGGGACCCAGCCCCAGCATTTT; clone size: .; J gene: TRBJ1-5; D gene: .; V gene: TRBV7-2
CDR3 protein: CASRLAGGPTGELFF; CDR3 DNA: TGTGCCAGCAGGCTAGCGGGGGGGCCCACCGGGGAGCTGTTTTTT; clone size: .; J gene: TRBJ2-2; D gene: TRBD2; V gene: TRBV6-5
CDR3 protein: CASSLRGRNSPLHF; CDR3 DNA: TGTGCCAGCAGCTTAAGGGGTCGAAATTCACCCCTCCACTTT; clone size: .; J gene: TRBJ1-6; D gene: .; V gene: TRBV5-6
CDR3 protein: CASSPTGPNQPQHF; CDR3 DNA: TGCGCCAGCAGCCCCACAGGACCAAATCAGCCCCAGCATTTT; clone size: once; J gene: TRBJ1-5; D gene: .; V gene: TRBV5-1
CDR3 protein: CASSVGVRGNSPLHF; CDR3 DNA: TGTGCCAGCAGCGTAGGGGTACGGGGGAATTCACCCCTCCACTTT; clone size: .; J gene: TRBJ1-6; D gene: .; V gene: TRBV9
CDR3 protein: CASSEMRGFPEAFF; CDR3 DNA: TGTGCCAGCAGTGAAATGAGGGGGTTCCCTGAAGCTTTCTTT; clone size: once; J gene: TRBJ1-1; D gene: .; V gene: TRBV6-1
CDR3 protein: CASTLEQGNNSPLHF; CDR3 DNA: TGTGCCAGCACCCTCGAACAGGGGAACAATTCACCCCTCCACTTT; clone size: .; J gene: TRBJ1-6; D gene: TRBD1; V gene: TRBV2
CDR3 protein: CASSAAAGGNTQYF; CDR3 DNA: TGCGCCAGCAGTGCGGCAGCGGGTGGGAATACGCAGTATTTT; clone size: .; J gene: TRBJ2-3; D gene: .; V gene: TRBV10-2
CDR3 protein: CASSVDMGAETQYF; CDR3 DNA: TGTGCCAGCAGCGTAGACATGGGGGCCGAGACCCAGTACTTC; clone size: .; J gene: TRBJ2-5; D gene: .; V gene: TRBV9
CDR3 protein: CATSEGARTEAFF; CDR3 DNA: TGTGCCACCAGTGAGGGGGCGAGGACTGAAGCTTTCTTT; clone size: few; J gene: TRBJ1-1; D gene: .; V gene: TRBV24-1
CDR3 protein: CASSSYSGGAGLRYNEQFF; CDR3 DNA: TGTGCCAGCAGCTCATATAGCGGGGGGGCCGGATTACGCTACAATGAGCAGTTCTTC; clone size: .; J gene: TRBJ2-1; D gene: TRBD2; V gene: TRBV7-2
CDR3 protein: CASSLTGTRPTDTQYF; CDR3 DNA: TGTGCCAGCAGCCTCACCGGGACTAGACCTACAGATACGCAGTATTTT; clone size: once; J gene: TRBJ2-3; D gene: TRBD2; V gene: TRBV13
CDR3 protein: CASSFKSGGRDNEQFF; CDR3 DNA: TGTGCCAGCAGCTTTAAATCGGGGGGCCGAGACAATGAGCAGTTCTTC; clone size: once; J gene: TRBJ2-1; D gene: .; V gene: TRBV7-6
CDR3 protein: CASKRGSGWFEAFF; CDR3 DNA: TGTGCCAGTAAACGGGGGAGTGGGTGGTTTGAAGCTTTCTTT; clone size: .; J gene: TRBJ1-1; D gene: .; V gene: TRBV19
CDR3 protein: CSVGQGYQETQYF; CDR3 DNA: TGCAGCGTTGGACAGGGATACCAAGAGACCCAGTACTTC; clone size: .; J gene: TRBJ2-5; D gene: TRBD1; V gene: TRBV29-1
CDR3 protein: CASSIQQGAYEQYF; CDR3 DNA: TGTGCCAGTAGTATTCAACAGGGGGCCTACGAGCAGTACTTC; clone size: once; J gene: TRBJ2-7; D gene: TRBD1; V gene: TRBV19
CDR3 protein: CASRHYSGETSYEQYF; CDR3 DNA: TGTGCCAGCAGACATTACTCGGGGGAAACCTCCTACGAGCAGTACTTC; clone size: few; J gene: TRBJ2-7; D gene: .; V gene: TRBV13
CDR3 protein: CASSPRDSGPYEQYF; CDR3 DNA: TGTGCCAGCAGCCCCCGGGACAGCGGTCCCTACGAGCAGTACTTC; clone size: .; J gene: TRBJ2-7; D gene: TRBD1; V gene: TRBV9
CDR3 protein: CASSLYSGNTIYF; CDR3 DNA: TGTGCCAGCAGTTTATATTCTGGAAACACCATATATTTT; clone size: .; J gene: TRBJ1-3; D gene: .; V gene: TRBV12-3/TRBV12-4
CDR3 protein: CASRLTGTGSPLHF; CDR3 DNA: TGTGCCAGCAGGTTGACAGGGACGGGATCACCCCTCCACTTT; clone size: .; J gene: TRBJ1-6; D gene: TRBD1; V gene: TRBV2
CDR3 protein: CASRQGYTGELFF; CDR3 DNA: TGTGCCAGCAGGCAGGGTTACACCGGGGAGCTGTTTTTT; clone size: .; J gene: TRBJ2-2; D gene: .; V gene: TRBV2
CDR3 protein: CASSQSTGYGYTF; CDR3 DNA: TGTGCCAGCAGCCAATCTACAGGGTATGGCTACACCTTC; clone size: .; J gene: TRBJ1-2; D gene: .; V gene: TRBV9
CDR3 protein: CASSARTGPSPLHF; CDR3 DNA: TGTGCCAGCAGCGCGAGGACAGGGCCCTCACCCCTCCACTTT; clone size: .; J gene: TRBJ1-6; D gene: TRBD1; V gene: TRBV9
CDR3 protein: CASSNEHPSSTDTQYF; CDR3 DNA: TGTGCCAGCAGCAATGAACATCCTTCTAGCACAGATACGCAGTATTTT; clone size: .; J gene: TRBJ2-3; D gene: .; V gene: TRBV21-1
CDR3 protein: CASSATGGTDTQYF; CDR3 DNA: TGTGCCAGCAGCGCGACAGGAGGAACAGATACGCAGTATTTT; clone size: once; J gene: TRBJ2-3; D gene: .; V gene: TRBV6-5
CDR3 protein: CASSIDGQGDEQFF; CDR3 DNA: TGTGCCAGTAGTATAGATGGACAGGGCGATGAGCAGTTCTTC; clone size: .; J gene: TRBJ2-1; D gene: TRBD1; V gene: TRBV19
CDR3 protein: CASSGIGEGTEAFF; CDR3 DNA: TGTGCCAGCAGCGGTATTGGCGAGGGCACTGAAGCTTTCTTT; clone size: .; J gene: TRBJ1-1; D gene: .; V gene: TRBV7-9
CDR3 protein: CASSGTGGFYEKLFF; CDR3 DNA: TGCGCCAGCAGCGGCACAGGGGGCTTCTATGAAAAACTGTTTTTT; clone size: .; J gene: TRBJ1-4; D gene: TRBD1; V gene: TRBV5-1
CDR3 protein: CASSSPRGSLSYEQYF; CDR3 DNA: TGTGCCAGCAGTTCGCCTAGGGGCAGCCTTTCCTACGAGCAGTACTTC; clone size: once; J gene: TRBJ2-7; D gene: .; V gene: TRBV27
CDR3 protein: CASSPNSKETQYF; CDR3 DNA: TGTGCCAGCTCACCCAACTCGAAAGAGACCCAGTACTTC; clone size: .; J gene: TRBJ2-5; D gene: .; V gene: TRBV18
CDR3 protein: CASSGGTGNNSPLHF; CDR3 DNA: TGTGCCAGCAGCGGCGGGACAGGGAATAATTCACCCCTCCACTTT; clone size: .; J gene: TRBJ1-6; D gene: TRBD1; V gene: TRBV9
CDR3 protein: CASTLYAGYNSPLHF; CDR3 DNA: TGTGCCAGCACTTTATACGCGGGTTATAATTCACCCCTCCACTTT; clone size: .; J gene: TRBJ1-6; D gene: .; V gene: TRBV6-5
CDR3 protein: CASSKQDTLYGYTF; CDR3 DNA: TGTGCCAGTAGTAAGCAGGATACGCTCTATGGCTACACCTTC; clone size: once; J gene: TRBJ1-2; D gene: .; V gene: TRBV19
CDR3 protein: CATSVGGYEQYF; CDR3 DNA: TGTGCCACCAGTGTCGGGGGGTACGAGCAGTACTTC; clone size: .; J gene: TRBJ2-7; D gene: TRBD2; V gene: TRBV24-1
CDR3 protein: CASRSHQGSGEKLFF; CDR3 DNA: TGTGCCAGCAGAAGTCACCAGGGGAGTGGTGAAAAACTGTTTTTT; clone size: once; J gene: TRBJ1-4; D gene: .; V gene: TRBV12-1
CDR3 protein: CASSQESEQYF; CDR3 DNA: TGTGCCAGCAGCCAAGAGAGCGAGCAGTACTTC; clone size: .; J gene: TRBJ2-7; D gene: .; V gene: TRBV3-1/TRBV3-2
CDR3 protein: CASSPQGGSYGYTF; CDR3 DNA: TGTGCCAGCAGTCCGCAGGGGGGATCCTATGGCTACACCTTC; clone size: .; J gene: TRBJ1-2; D gene: TRBD1; V gene: TRBV2
CDR3 protein: CASSPQPTKGYTF; CDR3 DNA: TGTGCCAGCAGCCCACAGCCTACAAAAGGCTACACCTTC; clone size: .; J gene: TRBJ1-2; D gene: .; V gene: TRBV2
CDR3 protein: CASSGQGYETQYF; CDR3 DNA: TGTGCCAGCAGTGGACAGGGTTACGAGACCCAGTACTTC; clone size: .; J gene: TRBJ2-5; D gene: TRBD1; V gene: TRBV2
CDR3 protein: CASSEGLYNSPLHF; CDR3 DNA: TGTGCCAGCAGTGAAGGGCTCTATAATTCACCCCTCCACTTT; clone size: few; J gene: TRBJ1-6; D gene: .; V gene: TRBV2
CDR3 protein: CSAERGYEQYF; CDR3 DNA: TGCAGTGCCGAGCGGGGGTACGAGCAGTACTTC; clone size: .; J gene: TRBJ2-7; D gene: TRBD2; V gene: TRBV20-1
CDR3 protein: CASSPPGLRTNTGELFF; CDR3 DNA: TGTGCCAGCAGCCCACCTGGGCTGAGAACTAACACCGGGGAGCTGTTTTTT; clone size: .; J gene: TRBJ2-2; D gene: .; V gene: TRBV5-4
CDR3 protein: CATSDTPGEGDEKLFF; CDR3 DNA: TGTGCCACCAGTGATACCCCAGGAGAGGGGGATGAAAAACTGTTTTTT; clone size: .; J gene: TRBJ1-4; D gene: .; V gene: TRBV24-1
CDR3 protein: CASSLEAEEKLFF; CDR3 DNA: TGTGCCAGCAGCTTAGAGGCGGAAGAAAAACTGTTTTTT; clone size: .; J gene: TRBJ1-4; D gene: .; V gene: TRBV7-2